Listed here are 32 T cell receptor beta chains from one sample, sequenced in a study of blood T cell repertoires in COVID-19. Sequencing was performed with immunoSEQ multiplex PCR; in TCRdb, only in-frame clones are kept and a portion is missing. This sample has some 150,000 clones; about 87% occur once, and the top ten carry roughly 1.4%. Sequences were obtained from peripheral blood. The receptors were sampled from a woman between 50 and 59 years old with acute or convalescent COVID-19.

CDR3 sequence: CASSFSREGGNQPQHF. The CDR3 nucleotides read TGTGCCAGTAGTTTCTCGCGGGAGGGTGGCAATCAGCCCCAGCATTTT. V gene TRBV19 combines with J gene TRBJ1-5, with D unresolved. Trimming took 5 bases from V and 2 from J, leaving 16 bases between them. This CDR3 contains 16 residues. Germline CDR1 is LNHDA and CDR2 is SQIVND (reference sequence).

CDR3 DNA: TGTGCCAGCAGGCCAGGGGTCAGTTCACCCCTCCACTTT. It translates to CASRPGVSSPLHF. This chain uses TRBV6-5 with TRBJ1-6, with D possibly being TRBD1 (6 bases). V was pared by 6 bases and J by 9 bases, with 12 bases between. The V gene's germline CDR1 is MNHEY and CDR2 SVGAGI. This CDR3 is 13 amino acids long.

V and J are TRBV19 and TRBJ2-5; 10 bases line up with TRBD1. CDR3 size: 16 residues. The J segment lost 4 bases and the V segment lost 5 bases, leaving 10 bases of the junction unmatched. The V gene's germline CDR1 is LNHDA and CDR2 SQIVND (reference sequence). CDR3 nucleotide sequence: TGTGCCAGTAGTCCGGGGACAGGGGACGCCATAGAGACCCAGTACTTC. This sequence encodes CASSPGTGDAIETQYF.

This clone was detected once. The chain uses TRBV7-8 and TRBJ1-1; 9 nucleotides match TRBD1. After removal of 1 base from V and 12 bases from J, the junction contained 12 bases not matched to a gene. Germline V gene data show CDR1 as SGHVS and CDR2 as FQNEAQ. The length of the CDR3 is 15 residues. This chain's CDR3 is CASSLVDFKGQGTFF. CDR3 sequence (DNA): TGTGCCAGCAGCTTAGTCGATTTCAAGGGACAGGGAACTTTCTTT.

The table lists this clone with a count of one. The rearrangement links TRBV7-9 to TRBJ2-3; a weak D match, TRBD2 (6 bases). This CDR3 has 16 amino acids. Germline V lookup: CDR1 SEHNR, CDR2 FQNEAQ (reference sequence). Trimming left V 1 base short and J 1 base short, with 12 bases between. The CDR3 nucleotides are TGTGCCAGCAGCTTAGGAGTTAGCGGAGGCACAGATACGCAGTATTTT. Amino acids: CASSLGVSGGTDTQYF.

The chain links TRBV6-6 to TRBJ2-7; a weak D match, TRBD2 (6 bases). The CDR3 totals 14 residues. Germline CDR1 reads MNHNY; CDR2 reads SVGAGI (reference sequence). V dropped 2 bases and J dropped 2 bases, with 10 bases sitting between them. The CDR3, as DNA: TGTGCCAGCAGTTACACGGCGGGGCCCTACGAGCAGTACTTC. This codes for CASSYTAGPYEQYF.

The chain is built from TRBV7-7 and TRBJ2-5; maybe TRBD1 (6 bases). Between the trimmed V and J ends, which lost 10 bases and 1 base, there was a span of 10 bases. This CDR3 has 12 amino acids. Germline CDR1 SSHAT, CDR2 FNYEAQ (reference sequence). The CDR3 bases are TGTGCCATGTGGGGGCCCCAAGAGACCCAGTACTTC. The encoded protein is CAMWGPQETQYF.

The chain couples TRBV6-5 to TRBJ2-3; maybe TRBD2 (6 bases). V was cut by 5 bases and J by 0 bases, with 12 bases left in between. Germline V gene sequence: CDR1 MNHEY, CDR2 SVGAGI. CDR3 length equals 15 residues. In DNA, the CDR3 is TGTGCCAGCAGTACTCTCCGGGGGAGCACAGATACGCAGTATTTT. Its protein is CASSTLRGSTDTQYF.

The J gene is TRBJ1-1, the V gene TRBV6-5; a possible D gene is TRBD1 (6 bases). V was shortened by 6 bases and J by 1 base, with 12 bases between the two germline ends. This CDR3 has 14 amino acids. CDR1 is MNHEY and CDR2 is SVGAGI in the germline V gene. The CDR3 reads CASSSDRRNTEAFF. The DNA for the CDR3 is TGTGCCAGCAGCAGCGACAGGCGGAACACTGAAGCTTTCTTT.

The V gene is TRBV25-1, the J gene TRBJ1-6, with TRBD1 identical over 10 bases. Germline V lookup: CDR1 MGHDK, CDR2 SYGVNS. The CDR3 runs 15 residues. The J segment lost 7 bases and the V segment lost 3 bases, leaving 3 bases of the junction unmatched. The CDR3 DNA follows: TGTGCCAGCAGTGATCCGGGACAGGGGAATTCACCCCTCCACTTT. Amino acid sequence: CASSDPGQGNSPLHF.

The chain employs TRBV19 and TRBJ2-2; 13 bases are shared with TRBD2. This CDR3 comprises 17 residues. V lost 5 bases to trimming and J lost 5 bases; unmatched junction nucleotides: 8. Germline CDR1 reads LNHDA; CDR2 reads SQIVND (reference sequence). The CDR3 bases are TGTGCCAGTAGTCCCGGACTAGCGGGAGTTCGGACCGGGGAGCTGTTTTTT. This translates into CASSPGLAGVRTGELFF.

The gene calls are TRBV5-1 and TRBJ2-1, with unresolved D. The germline V and J ends were trimmed by 1 base and 2 bases, with 7 bases remaining between them. CDR3 length: 14 residues. Looked up from germline, CDR1 is SGHRS and CDR2 is YFSETQ. CDR3 protein: CASSLSSAYNEQFF. The CDR3 coding sequence is TGCGCCAGCAGCTTGAGTAGTGCCTACAATGAGCAGTTCTTC. Full variable domain (rest looked up from reference TRBV5-1 and TRBJ2-1): KAGVTQTPRYLIKTRGQQVTLSCSPISGHRSVSWYQQTPGQGLQFLFEYFSETQRNKGNFPGRFSGRQFSNSRSEMNVSTLELGDSALYLCASSLSSAYNEQFFGPGTRLTVL.

This clone was detected once. The rearrangement links TRBV6-5 to TRBJ2-3, with TRBD2 matching over 10 bases. The CDR3 has 13 amino acids. Germline assignment: CDR1 MNHEY and CDR2 SVGAGI. V lost 6 bases to trimming and J lost 3 bases; unmatched junction nucleotides: 0. The chain's CDR3 is CASRLAGTDTQYF. The DNA for the CDR3 is TGTGCCAGCAGACTAGCGGGGACAGATACGCAGTATTTT.

This clone was recorded once. J is TRBJ1-3 and V is TRBV6-2 or TRBV6-3, with a tentative D call TRBD1 (6 bases). CDR3 length equals 14 residues. The germline CDR1 and CDR2 sequences are MNHEY and SVGEGT. Trimming removed 5 bases at V and 2 bases at J, with 10 bases between. The CDR3 sequence: CASSKTGTGNTIYF. The CDR3 DNA is TGTGCCAGCAGTAAGACAGGAACTGGAAACACCATATATTTT.

This sequence joins TRBV5-1 and TRBJ2-7; the match to TRBD2 covers 8 bases. With V trimmed by 6 bases and J by 7 bases, 21 bases remained unmatched. The length of the CDR3 is 17 residues. CDR1 is SGHRS and CDR2 is YFSETQ in the germline V gene. The CDR3 protein is CASKRGGDSGTTGEQYF. Here the CDR3 DNA reads TGCGCCAGCAAAAGAGGGGGGGATAGCGGGACGACTGGGGAGCAGTACTTC.

This chain links TRBV12-5 with TRBJ2-5; tentatively, D is TRBD2 (5 bases). The germline V gene encodes CDR1 LGHNT and CDR2 FRNRAP. The V and J ends lost 6 bases and 5 bases respectively, with 7 bases between them. CDR3 length equals 11 residues. The CDR3 reads CASGRGETQYF. CDR3 sequence (DNA): TGTGCTAGTGGCCGAGGGGAGACCCAGTACTTC. Combining the CDR3 with reference TRBV12-5 and TRBJ2-5 gives the whole variable domain DARVTQTPRHKVTEMGQEVTMRCQPILGHNTVFWYRQTMMQGLELLAYFRNRAPLDDSGMPKDRFSAEMPDATLATLKIQPSEPRDSAVYFCASGRGETQYFGPGTRLLVL.

This chain links TRBV7-9 with TRBJ1-1; D not resolved. CDR3 length: 14 amino acids. Germline V CDR1 and CDR2: SEHNR, FQNEAQ (reference sequence). Trimming stripped 5 bases from V and 4 bases from J, with 14 bases between. For the CDR3, the DNA is TGTGCCAGCAGCCCGACATGGGCGGGCACTGAAGCTTTCTTT. Translated, it gives CASSPTWAGTEAFF. Full variable domain (missing parts from reference TRBV7-9 and TRBJ1-1): DTGVSQNPRHKITKRGQNVTFRCDPISEHNRLYWYRQTLGQGPEFLTYFQNEAQLEKSRLLSDRFSAERPKGSFSTLEIQRTEQGDSAMYLCASSPTWAGTEAFFGQGTRLTVV.

This clone came up a few times. The V call is TRBV19, the J call TRBJ1-5, with 7 bases identical to TRBD1. This CDR3 region has 15 residues. Per the germline V gene, CDR1 is LNHDA and CDR2 is SQIVND (reference sequence). Trimming at V came to 6 bases and at J to 1 base, leaving 6 bases not matched to a gene. The CDR3 here is CASRSGQYSNQPQHF. CDR3 bases: TGTGCCAGTAGATCGGGACAGTACAGCAATCAGCCCCAGCATTTT.

This clone was seen just once. The rearrangement links TRBV7-8 to TRBJ2-1; D remains ambiguous. Trimming left V 5 bases short and J 2 bases short, with 13 bases between. Germline CDR1 and CDR2: SGHVS and FQNEAQ. The CDR3 sequence is 15 residues long. The CDR3 loop reads CASSPREQPYNEQFF. The CDR3 bases are TGTGCCAGCAGCCCTCGCGAACAGCCCTACAATGAGCAGTTCTTC.

This clone was counted many times. The sample has other DNA sequences that encode this CDR3 too. The chain is built from TRBV5-6 and TRBJ2-7; 11 bases are a match to TRBD1. The CDR3 contains 16 residues. Germline V gives CDR1 SGHDT, CDR2 YYEEEE. Trimming cost V 0 bases and J 5 bases; bases outside gene matches: 7. The CDR3 region is CASSLVGTGGGHEQYF. CDR3 coding DNA: TGTGCCAGCAGCTTGGTTGGGACAGGGGGGGGTCACGAGCAGTACTTC.

As DNA, the CDR3 is TGTGCCAGCAGCGACCCCAACGAGTACGGCACCGGGGAGCTGTTTTTT. It codes for CASSDPNEYGTGELFF. The chain links TRBV9 to TRBJ2-2; unclear D gene. Germline assignment: CDR1 SGDLS and CDR2 YYNGEE. The V end lost 3 bases, the J end lost 4 bases, and 16 bases lay between the germline ends. The CDR3 spans 16 residues.

This chain joins TRBV7-8 and TRBJ1-5, with D unresolved. Germline CDR1 reads SGHVS; CDR2 reads FQNEAQ. V lost 5 bases, J lost 3 bases, and 14 bases lay in between. The CDR3 spans 15 residues. CDR3 loop: CASSRASGSNQPQHF. Here the CDR3 DNA reads TGTGCCAGCAGCCGGGCTTCAGGTTCCAATCAGCCCCAGCATTTT.

The V gene is TRBV30, the J gene TRBJ2-7, with D perhaps TRBD2 (6 bases). V shed 5 bases and J shed 6 bases, with 11 bases lying between them. The germline V gene has CDR1 GTSNPN and CDR2 SVGIG (reference sequence). The CDR3 loop spans 11 amino acids. CDR3: CAWGGLPEQYF. CDR3 sequence (DNA): TGTGCCTGGGGCGGACTACCCGAGCAGTACTTC. The full variable domain, its missing parts supplied by reference TRBV30 and TRBJ2-7, is SQTIHQWPATLVQPVGSPLSLECTVEGTSNPNLYWYRQAAGRGLQLLFYSVGIGQISSEVPQNLSASRPQDRQFILSSKKLLLSDSGFYLCAWGGLPEQYFGPGTRLTVT.

This rearrangement joins TRBV3-1 (or the pseudogene TRBV3-2) to TRBJ1-1; 7 bases are a match to TRBD1. The length of the CDR3 is 15 residues. Germline V gives CDR1 LGHDT, CDR2 YNNKEL (reference sequence). Losses at the gene ends were 5 bases for V and 7 bases for J; bases not matched to a gene: 13. CDR3: CASSYRGGGDGEAFF. CDR3 in DNA: TGTGCCAGCAGCTACAGGGGAGGAGGGGACGGTGAAGCTTTCTTT.

The chain is built from TRBV15 and TRBJ2-1; 9 bases map to TRBD1. The CDR3 runs 15 residues. V dropped 0 bases and J dropped 7; count of bases not matched to a gene: 4. Germline loops: CDR1 LNHNV, CDR2 YYDKDF (reference sequence). CDR3 sequence: CATSRDPGQGNEQFF. The DNA for the CDR3 is TGTGCCACCAGCAGAGACCCGGGACAGGGAAATGAGCAGTTCTTC.

The chain recombines TRBV29-1 with TRBJ2-4; 9 positions agree with TRBD1. Germline trimming cut 5 bases from V and 6 bases from J; bases unmatched to any gene: 5. CDR1 and CDR2 (germline): SQVTM, ANQGSEA. The CDR3 is 13 residues long. The CDR3 loop is CSVSDRGGNIQYF. In DNA, the CDR3 is TGCAGCGTTTCTGACAGGGGGGGAAACATTCAGTACTTC. Supplemented by reference TRBV29-1 and TRBJ2-4, the full variable domain reads SAVISQKPSRDICQRGTSLTIQCQVDSQVTMMFWYRQQPGQSLTLIATANQGSEATYESGFVIDKFPISRPNLTFSTLTVSNMSPEDSSIYLCSVSDRGGNIQYFGAGTRLSVL.

The V call is TRBV7-2, the J call TRBJ2-5; no reliable D call. In germline, CDR1 is SGHTA, CDR2 FQGNSA. Trimming cost V 3 bases and J 2 bases, with 7 bases left between them. The CDR3 covers 13 residues. The DNA of the CDR3 is TGTGCCAGCAGCTTGGCTTATCAAGAGACCCAGTACTTC. Its protein product is CASSLAYQETQYF.

The chain carries TRBV19 and TRBJ2-4; no reliable D call. The V end lost 6 bases, the J end lost 7 bases, and 10 bases lay between the germline ends. Germline lookup yields CDR1 LNHDA and CDR2 SQIVND (reference sequence). This CDR3 contains 12 residues. The CDR3 loop is CASSLVSNIQYF. The CDR3 DNA reads TGTGCCAGTAGCCTAGTTTCCAACATTCAGTACTTC.

V usage is TRBV30 and J usage is TRBJ1-2; no clear D gene. CDR1 and CDR2 (germline): GTSNPN, SVGIG (reference sequence). There are 13 residues in the CDR3. With 4 bases removed from V and 3 bases from J, the gap between germline ends came to 12 bases. This CDR3 is CAWTRRLDYGYTF. CDR3 DNA sequence: TGTGCCTGGACAAGGAGACTTGACTATGGCTACACCTTC.

The chain carries TRBV28 and TRBJ2-3; TRBD2 matches 7 bases. The germline V gene has CDR1 MDHEN and CDR2 SYDVKM. The CDR3 runs 15 residues. V was pared by 4 bases and J by 1 base, with 5 bases of the junction left unmatched. Here the CDR3 reads CASSSGRARTDTQYF. The CDR3 bases are TGTGCCAGCAGTTCGGGGAGGGCCCGCACAGATACGCAGTATTTT.

This rearrangement joins TRBV3-1 (or the pseudogene TRBV3-2) to TRBJ2-1; 11 bases agree with TRBD1. V was pared by 7 bases and J by 2 bases, with 4 bases of the junction left unmatched. Germline lookup yields CDR1 LGHDT and CDR2 YNNKEL (reference sequence). This CDR3 has 15 amino acids. In nucleotides, the CDR3 is TGTGCCAGCACCCCGGGACAGGGGGCCTACAATGAGCAGTTCTTC. Translated, it gives CASTPGQGAYNEQFF.

The CDR3 loop is CASSQVGTTRGGYTF. The CDR3 DNA follows: TGTGCCAGCAGCCAAGTCGGGACTACCAGAGGTGGCTACACCTTC. The chain couples TRBV4-2 to TRBJ1-2; D perhaps matches TRBD1 (5 bases). The CDR3 is 15 residues long. V lost 1 base and J lost 7, with 16 bases in between. Germline V gives CDR1 LGHNA, CDR2 YNFKEQ.